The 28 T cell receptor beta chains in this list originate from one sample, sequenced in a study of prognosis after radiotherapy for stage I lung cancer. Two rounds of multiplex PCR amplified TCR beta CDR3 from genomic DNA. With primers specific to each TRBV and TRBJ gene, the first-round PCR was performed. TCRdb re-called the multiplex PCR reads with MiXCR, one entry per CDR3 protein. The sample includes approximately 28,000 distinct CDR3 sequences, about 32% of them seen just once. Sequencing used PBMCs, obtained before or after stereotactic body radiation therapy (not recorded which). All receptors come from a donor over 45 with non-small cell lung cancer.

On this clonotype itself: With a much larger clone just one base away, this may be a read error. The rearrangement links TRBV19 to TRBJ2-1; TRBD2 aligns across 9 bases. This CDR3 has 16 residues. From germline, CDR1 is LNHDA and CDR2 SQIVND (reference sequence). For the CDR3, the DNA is TGTTCCAGTAGTATGGGCGGGAGGGCCCCTAACAATGAGCAGTTCTTC. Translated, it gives CSSSMGGRAPNNEQFF.

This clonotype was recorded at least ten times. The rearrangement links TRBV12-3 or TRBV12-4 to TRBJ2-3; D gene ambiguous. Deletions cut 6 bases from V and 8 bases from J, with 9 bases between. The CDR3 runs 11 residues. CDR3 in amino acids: CASSPGSTQYF. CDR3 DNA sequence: TGTGCCAGCAGCCCCGGCTCTACGCAGTATTTT.

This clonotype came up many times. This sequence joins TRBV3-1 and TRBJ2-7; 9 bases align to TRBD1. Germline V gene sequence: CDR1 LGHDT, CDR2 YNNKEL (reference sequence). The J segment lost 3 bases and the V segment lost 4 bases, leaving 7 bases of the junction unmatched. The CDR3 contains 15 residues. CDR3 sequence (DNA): TGTGCCAGCAGCCGCCCCGGGACAGGGTTCTACGAGCAGTACTTC. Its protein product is CASSRPGTGFYEQYF.

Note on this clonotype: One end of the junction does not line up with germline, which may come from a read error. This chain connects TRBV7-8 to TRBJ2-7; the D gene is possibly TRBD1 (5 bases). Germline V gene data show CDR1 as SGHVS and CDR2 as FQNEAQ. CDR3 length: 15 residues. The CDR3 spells CASSPRQCPSYEQYF. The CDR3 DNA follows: TGTGCCAGCAGCCCGCGACAGTGCCCCTCCTATGAGCAGTACTTC.

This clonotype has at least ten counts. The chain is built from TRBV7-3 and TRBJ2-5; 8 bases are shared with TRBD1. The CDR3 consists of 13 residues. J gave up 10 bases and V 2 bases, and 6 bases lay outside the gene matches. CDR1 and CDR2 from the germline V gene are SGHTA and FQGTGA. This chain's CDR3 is CASSLGPGGDQYF. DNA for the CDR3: TGTGCCAGCAGCTTAGGCCCAGGGGGCGACCAGTACTTC. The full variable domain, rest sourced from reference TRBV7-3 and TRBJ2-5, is GAGVSQTPSNKVTEKGKYVELRCDPISGHTALYWYRQSLGQGPEFLIYFQGTGAADDSGLPNDRFFAVRPEGSVSTLKIQRTERGDSAVYLCASSLGPGGDQYFGPGTRLLVL.

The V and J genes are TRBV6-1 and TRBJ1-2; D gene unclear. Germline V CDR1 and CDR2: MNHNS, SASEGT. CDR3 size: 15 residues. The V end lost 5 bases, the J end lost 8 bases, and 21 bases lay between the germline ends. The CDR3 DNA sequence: TGTGCCAGCAGTACTCAAGGGCGCCACGCGGAGGGCTACACCTTC. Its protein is CASSTQGRHAEGYTF.

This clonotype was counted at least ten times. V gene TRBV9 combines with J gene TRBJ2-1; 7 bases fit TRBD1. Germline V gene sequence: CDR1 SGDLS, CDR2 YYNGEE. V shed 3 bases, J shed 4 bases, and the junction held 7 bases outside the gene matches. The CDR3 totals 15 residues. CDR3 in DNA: TGTGCCAGCAGCGGCGGACAGGCCTGGTACAATGAGCAGTTCTTC. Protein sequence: CASSGGQAWYNEQFF.

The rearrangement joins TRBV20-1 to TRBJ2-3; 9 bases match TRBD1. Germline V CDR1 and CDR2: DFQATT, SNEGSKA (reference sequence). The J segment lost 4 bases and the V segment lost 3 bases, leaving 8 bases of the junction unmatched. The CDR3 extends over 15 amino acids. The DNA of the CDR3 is TGCAGTGCTAGCTTGGGACAGGGTTTTTCAGATACGCAGTATTTT. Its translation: CSASLGQGFSDTQYF.

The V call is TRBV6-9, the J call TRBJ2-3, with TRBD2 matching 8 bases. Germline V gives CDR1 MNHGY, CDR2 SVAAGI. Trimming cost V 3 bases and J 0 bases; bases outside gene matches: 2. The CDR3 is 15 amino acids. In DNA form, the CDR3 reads TGTGCCAGCAGTTACGCTAGCGGGAGCACAGATACGCAGTATTTT. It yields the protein CASSYASGSTDTQYF.

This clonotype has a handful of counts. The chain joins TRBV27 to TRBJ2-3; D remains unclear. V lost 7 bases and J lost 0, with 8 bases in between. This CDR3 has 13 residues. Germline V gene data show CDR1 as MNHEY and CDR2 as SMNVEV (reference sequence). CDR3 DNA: TGTGCCAGCATGAAGACTAGCACAGATACGCAGTATTTT. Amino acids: CASMKTSTDTQYF.

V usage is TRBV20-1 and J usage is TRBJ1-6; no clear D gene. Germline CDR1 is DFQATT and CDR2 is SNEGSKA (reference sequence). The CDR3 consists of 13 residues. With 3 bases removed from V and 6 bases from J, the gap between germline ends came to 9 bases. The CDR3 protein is CSASRLSNSPLHF. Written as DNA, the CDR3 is TGCAGTGCTAGTCGTCTCAGTAATTCACCCCTCCACTTT.

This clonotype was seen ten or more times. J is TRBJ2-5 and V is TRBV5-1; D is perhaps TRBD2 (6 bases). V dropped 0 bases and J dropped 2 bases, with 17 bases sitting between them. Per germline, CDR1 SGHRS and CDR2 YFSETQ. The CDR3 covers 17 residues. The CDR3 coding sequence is TGCGCCAGCAGCTTGGTCGATCGCTGGGGACTGCAAGAGACCCAGTACTTC. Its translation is CASSLVDRWGLQETQYF.

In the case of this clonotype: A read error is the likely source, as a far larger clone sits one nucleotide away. CDR3 DNA sequence: TGTGCCAGCATAGGAGATCTCCGGGACTCCTCCTACGAGCAGTACTTC. It encodes CASIGDLRDSSYEQYF. The chain joins TRBV6-4 to TRBJ2-7; TRBD2 might be the D (6 bases). In germline, CDR1 is MRHNA, CDR2 SNTAGT. The ends were cut back, 7 bases at V and 0 bases at J, with 19 bases in the middle. The CDR3 covers 16 residues.

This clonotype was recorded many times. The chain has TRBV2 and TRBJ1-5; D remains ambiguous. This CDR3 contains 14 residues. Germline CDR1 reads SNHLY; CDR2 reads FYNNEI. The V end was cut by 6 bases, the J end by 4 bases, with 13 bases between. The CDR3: CASRERGGNQPQHF. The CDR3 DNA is TGTGCCAGCAGGGAAAGAGGCGGGAATCAGCCCCAGCATTTT.

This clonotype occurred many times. As DNA, the CDR3 is TGTGCCAGCTCACCATCGGCGTATAACTATGGCTACACCTTC. Residues: CASSPSAYNYGYTF. The gene calls are TRBV18 and TRBJ1-2; no reliable D call. Germline lookup yields CDR1 KGHSH and CDR2 LQKENI. The CDR3 spans 14 residues. Trimming took 2 bases from V and 1 from J, leaving 8 bases between them.

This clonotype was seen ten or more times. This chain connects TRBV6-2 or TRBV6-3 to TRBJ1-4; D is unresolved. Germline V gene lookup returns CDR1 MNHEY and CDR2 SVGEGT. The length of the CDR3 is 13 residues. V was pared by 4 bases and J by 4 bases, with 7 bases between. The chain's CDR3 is CASSSGVNEKLFF. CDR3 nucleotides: TGTGCCAGCAGTTCCGGGGTTAATGAAAAACTGTTTTTT.

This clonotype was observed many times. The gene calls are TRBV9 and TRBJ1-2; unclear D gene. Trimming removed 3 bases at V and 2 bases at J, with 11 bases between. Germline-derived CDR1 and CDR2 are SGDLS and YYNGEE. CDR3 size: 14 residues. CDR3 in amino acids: CASSATTVNYGYTF. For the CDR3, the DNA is TGTGCCAGCAGCGCCACGACGGTAAACTATGGCTACACCTTC.

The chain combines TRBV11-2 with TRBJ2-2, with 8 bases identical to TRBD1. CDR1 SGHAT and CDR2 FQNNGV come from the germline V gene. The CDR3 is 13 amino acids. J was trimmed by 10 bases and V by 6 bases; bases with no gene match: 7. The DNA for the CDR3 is TGTGCCAGCAGTCCACAGGGGGTCGTGGAGCTGTTTTTT. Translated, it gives CASSPQGVVELFF.

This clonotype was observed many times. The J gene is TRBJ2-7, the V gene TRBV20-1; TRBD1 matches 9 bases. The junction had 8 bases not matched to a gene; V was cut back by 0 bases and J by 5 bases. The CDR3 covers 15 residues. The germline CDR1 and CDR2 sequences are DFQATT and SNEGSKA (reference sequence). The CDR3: CSARDPGTGFDEQYF. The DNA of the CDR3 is TGCAGTGCTAGAGACCCCGGGACAGGGTTCGACGAGCAGTACTTC.

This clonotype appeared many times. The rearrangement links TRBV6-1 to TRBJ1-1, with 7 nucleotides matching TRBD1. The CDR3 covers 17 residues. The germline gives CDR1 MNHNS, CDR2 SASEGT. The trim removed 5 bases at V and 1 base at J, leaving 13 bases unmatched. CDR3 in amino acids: CASSTVLGRGGNTEAFF. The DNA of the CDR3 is TGTGCCAGCAGTACTGTACTGGGCAGGGGGGGGAACACTGAAGCTTTCTTT.

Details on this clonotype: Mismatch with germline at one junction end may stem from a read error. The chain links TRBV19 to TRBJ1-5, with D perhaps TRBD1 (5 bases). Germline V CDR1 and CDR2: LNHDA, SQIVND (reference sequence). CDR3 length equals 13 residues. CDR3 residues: CASSLQQAQPHHF. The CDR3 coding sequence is TGTGCCAGTAGTCTACAACAGGCGCAGCCCCATCATTTT. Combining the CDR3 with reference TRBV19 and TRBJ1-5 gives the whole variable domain DGGITQSPKYLFRKEGQNVTLSCEQNLNHDAMYWYRQDPGQGLRLIYYSQIVNDFQKGDIAEGYSVSREKKESFPLTVTSAQKNPTAFYLCASSLQQAQPHHFGDGTRLSIL.

The CDR3 region is CASSPGSEWANVLTF. The DNA for the CDR3 is TGTGCCAGCAGCCCCGGGTCCGAGTGGGCCAACGTCCTGACTTTC. The V and J genes are TRBV11-1 and TRBJ2-6; D call uncertain. The germline V and J ends were trimmed by 5 bases and 5 bases, with 13 bases remaining between them. The CDR3 runs 15 residues. Germline V gives CDR1 SGHAT, CDR2 FQDESV (reference sequence).

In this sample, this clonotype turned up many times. The CDR3 sequence is CASSFQTRYGYTF. CDR3 DNA sequence: TGTGCCAGCAGTTTTCAGACACGGTATGGCTACACCTTC. This chain connects TRBV28 to TRBJ1-2, with no clear D. This CDR3 spans 13 amino acids. The germline V gene encodes CDR1 MDHEN and CDR2 SYDVKM. The V gene lost 3 bases and the J gene lost 5 bases, with 10 bases spanning the gap.

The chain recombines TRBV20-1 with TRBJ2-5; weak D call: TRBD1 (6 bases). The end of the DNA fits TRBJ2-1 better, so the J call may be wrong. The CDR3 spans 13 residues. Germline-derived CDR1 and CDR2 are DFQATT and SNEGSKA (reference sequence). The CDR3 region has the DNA TGCAGTGCGAGGACCGGGACATCCAATGAGCAGTTCTTC. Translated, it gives CSARTGTSNEQFF.

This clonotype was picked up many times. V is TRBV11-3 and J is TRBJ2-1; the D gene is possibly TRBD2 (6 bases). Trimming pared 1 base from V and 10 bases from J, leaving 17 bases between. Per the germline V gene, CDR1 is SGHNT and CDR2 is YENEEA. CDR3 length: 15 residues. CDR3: CASSLGPQAGGEQFF. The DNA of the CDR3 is TGTGCCAGCAGCTTAGGACCCCAAGCGGGTGGGGAGCAGTTCTTC.

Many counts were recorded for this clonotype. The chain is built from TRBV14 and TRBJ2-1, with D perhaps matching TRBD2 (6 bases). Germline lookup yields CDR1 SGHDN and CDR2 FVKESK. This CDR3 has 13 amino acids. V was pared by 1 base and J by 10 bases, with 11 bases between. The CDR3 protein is CASSQGRGGEQFF. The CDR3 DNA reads TGTGCCAGCAGCCAAGGGCGGGGTGGGGAGCAGTTCTTC. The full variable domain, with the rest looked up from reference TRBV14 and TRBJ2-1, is EAGVTQFPSHSVIEKGQTVTLRCDPISGHDNLYWYRRVMGKEIKFLLHFVKESKQDESGMPNNRFLAERTGGTYSTLKVQPAELEDSGVYFCASSQGRGGEQFFGPGTRLTVL.

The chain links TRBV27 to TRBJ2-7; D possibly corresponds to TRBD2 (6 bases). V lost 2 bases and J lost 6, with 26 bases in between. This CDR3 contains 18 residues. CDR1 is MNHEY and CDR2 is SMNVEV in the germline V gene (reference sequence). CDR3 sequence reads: CASSLLGLSGDRQGEQYF. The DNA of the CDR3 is TGTGCCAGCAGTTTACTAGGACTATCGGGGGACCGGCAGGGCGAGCAGTACTTC.

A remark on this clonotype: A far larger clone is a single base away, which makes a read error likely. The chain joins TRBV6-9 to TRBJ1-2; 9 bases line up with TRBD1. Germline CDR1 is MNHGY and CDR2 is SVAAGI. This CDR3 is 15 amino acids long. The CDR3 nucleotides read TGTGCCAGCGGTTACTTAACCGGGACAGGGAATGGCTACACCTTC. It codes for CASGYLTGTGNGYTF.